What follows are 14 T cell receptor beta chains derived from one specimen sequenced in a study of T cells in Graves' hyperthyroidism and ophthalmopathy. Researchers took RNA transcripts and amplified the TCR beta CDR3 regions from them. First-round RT-PCR with HTBI primers amplified the TCR CDR3 region. TCRdb independently ran MiXCR on the multiplex PCR reads; one entry per CDR3 protein. The repertoire holds 490,000 or so distinct CDR3 sequences, with around 20% as singletons. The sequencing sample was made of blood. Receptors originate from a middle-aged man with Graves' ophthalmopathy.

This clonotype occurred many times. The chain employs TRBV7-2 and TRBJ2-1; D possibly corresponds to TRBD1 (5 bases). Trimming took 4 bases from V and 0 from J, leaving 7 bases between them. Germline loops: CDR1 SGHTA, CDR2 FQGNSA. The CDR3 spans 14 residues. This chain's CDR3 is CASSSDSSYNEQFF. The DNA for the CDR3 is TGTGCCAGCAGCTCAGACAGCTCCTACAATGAGCAGTTCTTC.

This clonotype came up a few times. V and J are TRBV12-3 or TRBV12-4 and TRBJ2-5, with 7 bases fitting TRBD2. The CDR3 is made up of 14 amino acids. V shed 4 bases, J shed 4 bases, and the junction held 6 bases outside the gene matches. For the CDR3, the DNA is TGTGCCAGCAGTTCAAGCGGGGCCTCAGAGACCCAGTACTTC. It encodes CASSSSGASETQYF.

This clonotype occurred a few times. The chain uses TRBV20-1 and TRBJ1-1, with D possibly matching TRBD1 (5 bases). Germline-derived CDR1 and CDR2 are DFQATT and SNEGSKA (reference sequence). The CDR3 is 14 residues long. V was shortened by 0 bases and J by 1 base, with 9 bases between the two germline ends. DNA for the CDR3: TGCAGTGCTAGAGATCGTACAGGGAACACTGAAGCTTTCTTT. This sequence encodes CSARDRTGNTEAFF.

The chain is built from TRBV7-9 and TRBJ2-7; 8 nucleotides line up with TRBD1. Germline V gene sequence: CDR1 SEHNR, CDR2 FQNEAQ (reference sequence). J gave up 1 base and V 4 bases, and 6 bases lay outside the gene matches. The CDR3 totals 15 residues. CDR3 coding DNA: TGTGCCAGCAGCTCAGACAGGGGTAGGTCCTACGAGCAGTACTTC. Its protein is CASSSDRGRSYEQYF.

This clonotype has only a few counts. The chain is built from TRBV20-1 and TRBJ2-3; TRBD2 is a possible D gene (6 bases). CDR3 size: 18 residues. Looked up from germline, CDR1 is DFQATT and CDR2 is SNEGSKA (reference sequence). Trimming left V 6 bases short and J 2 bases short, with 27 bases between. The DNA for the CDR3 is TGCAGTGCCAGCATGGGATTAGGCGGGAAGCGTTTCACAGATACGCAGTATTTT. This gives the protein CSASMGLGGKRFTDTQYF.

The chain recombines TRBV14 with TRBJ1-2; the D is unclear. The CDR3 consists of 18 residues. Trimming took 0 bases from V and 6 from J, leaving 23 bases between them. Germline assignment: CDR1 SGHDN and CDR2 FVKESK. CDR3 bases: TGTGCCAGCAGCCAAGAACCGGCCCCGCAACCCCTCTCCGATGGCTACACCTTC. Residues: CASSQEPAPQPLSDGYTF.

The V and J genes are TRBV18 and TRBJ2-3, with D possibly TRBD1 on 6 matching bases. V was pared by 4 bases and J by 1 base, with 9 bases between. The CDR3 consists of 14 residues. Germline CDR1 and CDR2: KGHSH and LQKENI. The CDR3 DNA sequence: TGTGCCAGCTCACTGGACAGCGGCACAGATACGCAGTATTTT. Its translation is CASSLDSGTDTQYF. Complete variable domain (other parts from reference TRBV18 and TRBJ2-3): NAGVMQNPRHLVRRRGQEARLRCSPMKGHSHVYWYRQLPEEGLKFMVYLQKENIIDESGMPKERFSAEFPKEGPSILRIQQVVRGDSAAYFCASSLDSGTDTQYFGPGTRLTVL.

There are many counts of this clonotype. This chain links TRBV7-2 with TRBJ2-5; TRBD2 agrees at 13 bases. CDR1 and CDR2 (germline): SGHTA, FQGNSA. The V segment lost 0 bases and the J segment 11 bases; nucleotides outside the gene matches: 6. The CDR3 covers 15 residues. CDR3 in DNA: TGTGCCAGCAGCTTAGCGAGGACTAGCGGGAGTAGTCAGTACTTC. It encodes CASSLARTSGSSQYF.

This chain joins TRBV4-2 and TRBJ1-1, with D perhaps matching TRBD1 (6 bases). Deletions cut 0 bases from V and 10 bases from J, with 15 bases between. CDR1 and CDR2 from the germline V gene are LGHNA and YNFKEQ. The CDR3 length is 14 residues. The CDR3 is CASSQDRASRGAFF. The CDR3 region has the DNA TGTGCCAGCAGCCAAGATAGGGCGTCCAGGGGAGCTTTCTTT.

The genes are TRBV7-9 and TRBJ2-3, with D possibly matching TRBD2 (6 bases). The CDR3 totals 15 residues. V shed 7 bases and J shed 0 bases, with 14 bases lying between them. CDR1 is SEHNR, CDR2 FQNEAQ, per germline (reference sequence). The CDR3 region is CASTSGGASTDTQYF. The DNA for the CDR3 is TGTGCCAGCACTTCTGGAGGGGCTAGCACAGATACGCAGTATTTT.

This clonotype was observed many times. V is TRBV7-2 and J is TRBJ2-7; D tentatively fits TRBD1 or TRBD2 (7 bases each). CDR1 is SGHTA, CDR2 FQGNSA, per germline. V lost 5 bases, J lost 1 base, and 27 bases lay in between. The CDR3 runs to 19 residues. The CDR3 region is CASSLQRGQPIQPSYEQYF. The CDR3 DNA reads as TGTGCCAGCAGCCTTCAGCGGGGACAGCCAATCCAACCGTCCTACGAGCAGTACTTC.

This clonotype has a handful of counts. This chain uses TRBV7-9 with TRBJ2-3; D gene uncertain. V was shortened by 3 bases and J by 2 bases, with 21 bases between the two germline ends. The CDR3 consists of 18 residues. The germline V gene encodes CDR1 SEHNR and CDR2 FQNEAQ (reference sequence). CDR3 residues: CASSFIPVVGSATDTQYF. The CDR3 DNA reads TGTGCCAGCAGCTTTATCCCAGTAGTGGGGTCCGCCACAGATACGCAGTATTTT.

This clonotype was recorded many times. V and J are TRBV15 and TRBJ1-2; 7 bases agree with TRBD1. Germline values: CDR1 LNHNV, CDR2 YYDKDF (reference sequence). The CDR3 totals 14 residues. V was clipped by 8 bases and J by 1 base; unmatched bases: 7. The CDR3 reads CATSPGGLNYGYTF. In DNA form, the CDR3 reads TGTGCCACCTCACCAGGGGGACTTAACTATGGCTACACCTTC.

This clonotype has just a few counts. V usage is TRBV19 and J usage is TRBJ2-7; 7 positions agree with TRBD1. Trimming at V came to 5 bases and at J to 2 bases, leaving 6 bases not matched to a gene. This CDR3 is built from 14 residues. Germline V CDR1 and CDR2: LNHDA, SQIVND (reference sequence). DNA of the CDR3: TGTGCCAGTAGTCCCCGACAGGGTCCCTACGAGCAGTACTTC. Protein sequence: CASSPRQGPYEQYF.